This T cell receptor beta chain derives from a study of T cell repertoires in cytomegalovirus infection. Regarding the study as a whole: Summed public TCR beta family frequency identified CMV carriers bearing the relevant HLA.

Via MiXCR, TCRdb re-called the reads, giving one row per CDR3 protein. In the table there are under 350,000 distinct CDR3 sequences, about 9.1% of which are singletons. This clonotype appeared many times. Antigen specificity is unknown. This CDR3 spans 15 amino acids. Germline CDR1 reads SGHDN; CDR2 reads FVKESK. Trimming left V 5 bases short and J 4 bases short, with 15 bases between. The chain is built from TRBV14 and TRBJ2-1; weak D call: TRBD1 (6 bases). The TCR originated in a human donor in good health (CMV status not recorded). Some clones in this sample may be carry-over from other donors' samples. The specimen sequenced was PBMCs. CDR3 in amino acids: CASSAWTDKYNEQFF. The CDR3 bases are TGTGCCAGCAGCGCATGGACAGATAAGTACAATGAGCAGTTCTTC.